The 22 T cell receptor beta chains below all came from one sample that was sequenced in a study of Tregs in tolerant kidney transplant recipients. Produced via immunoSEQ multiplex PCR; TCRdb's table is partial and in-frame only. The sample shows about 110,000 clones, 90% of them seen only once. Source: CD4+ T cells from blood, taken before the transplant. The receptor source for this set is a human donor who received a combined kidney and bone marrow transplant.

The chain is built from TRBV7-2 and TRBJ1-1, with a weak D call TRBD1 (6 bases). Germline assignment: CDR1 SGHTA and CDR2 FQGNSA. V lost 5 bases, J lost 4 bases, and 14 bases lay in between. This CDR3 has 14 residues. The CDR3 loop reads CASSVHRERTEAFF. The CDR3 nucleotides are TGTGCCAGCAGCGTACACAGGGAACGCACTGAAGCTTTCTTT.

The chain carries TRBV5-1 and TRBJ2-3; TRBD2 matches 8 bases. The CDR3 length is 17 residues. Germline-derived CDR1 and CDR2 are SGHRS and YFSETQ. V was pared by 0 bases and J by 8 bases, with 14 bases of the junction left unmatched. The CDR3 protein is CASSLEATGGGRSTQYF. CDR3 in DNA: TGCGCCAGCAGCTTGGAGGCGACTGGCGGGGGGCGTAGTACGCAGTATTTT.

This chain connects TRBV5-6 to TRBJ2-5; weak D call: TRBD1 (6 bases). This CDR3 contains 16 residues. Germline V CDR1 and CDR2: SGHDT, YYEEEE. V dropped 0 bases and J dropped 1 base, with 13 bases sitting between them. This CDR3 is CASSLGDDRSQETQYF. The CDR3 nucleotides are TGTGCCAGCAGCTTGGGGGATGACAGGAGCCAAGAGACCCAGTACTTC.

The CDR3, as DNA: TGTGCCAGCAGCCAAGCCCCCAGGGGCGGCGGCTACACCTTC. It is translated as CASSQAPRGGGYTF. J is TRBJ1-2 and V is TRBV28, with a tentative D call TRBD1 (6 bases). Per germline, CDR1 MDHEN and CDR2 SYDVKM. This CDR3 has 14 amino acids. The V end was cut by 6 bases, the J end by 8 bases, with 19 bases between.

CDR3 nucleotide sequence: TGTGCCAGTAGGAAGGGACAGGGGTATGGCTACACCTTC. Residues: CASRKGQGYGYTF. V usage is TRBV19 and J usage is TRBJ1-2; TRBD1 matches at 10 bases. V gave up 6 bases and J gave up 5 bases; unmatched junction bases: 3. This CDR3 contains 13 residues. Germline lookup yields CDR1 LNHDA and CDR2 SQIVND (reference sequence). Full variable domain (outside the CDR3, taken from reference TRBV19 and TRBJ1-2): DGGITQSPKYLFRKEGQNVTLSCEQNLNHDAMYWYRQDPGQGLRLIYYSQIVNDFQKGDIAEGYSVSREKKESFPLTVTSAQKNPTAFYLCASRKGQGYGYTFGSGTRLTVV.

This rearrangement joins TRBV18 to TRBJ2-2, with D possibly TRBD1 on 6 matching bases. The CDR3 contains 15 residues. Per the germline V gene, CDR1 is KGHSH and CDR2 is LQKENI. V was clipped by 3 bases and J by 1 base, with 9 bases between them. CDR3 residues: CASSPQTGNTGELFF. Written as DNA, the CDR3 is TGTGCCAGCTCACCTCAGACAGGGAACACCGGGGAGCTGTTTTTT.

This chain joins TRBV2 and TRBJ1-5; TRBD1 agrees at 12 bases. The CDR3 is made up of 14 amino acids. V was pared by 8 bases and J by 4 bases, with 3 bases of the junction left unmatched. Germline CDR1 reads SNHLY; CDR2 reads FYNNEI. This CDR3 is CASGTGGSNQPQHF. The CDR3, as DNA: TGTGCCAGCGGGACAGGGGGCTCAAATCAGCCCCAGCATTTT.

The chain links TRBV15 to TRBJ2-5; 13 nucleotides match TRBD2. V dropped 2 bases and J dropped 4; count of bases not matched to a gene: 4. This CDR3 spans 16 amino acids. CDR1 and CDR2 from the germline V gene are LNHNV and YYDKDF (reference sequence). Written as DNA, the CDR3 is TGTGCCACCAGCAGAACTAGCGGGAGGGCCGCAGAGACCCAGTACTTC. Protein sequence: CATSRTSGRAAETQYF.

V is TRBV4-1 and J is TRBJ2-1; D possibly corresponds to TRBD2 (6 bases). The CDR3 totals 16 residues. V dropped 0 bases and J dropped 7 bases, with 16 bases sitting between them. Germline values: CDR1 MGHRA, CDR2 YSYEKL. The CDR3 region has the DNA TGCGCCAGCAGCCAAGATGCAGCGGGCGTCGATAATGAGCAGTTCTTC. Translation gives CASSQDAAGVDNEQFF.

The V call is TRBV7-9, the J call TRBJ1-5; 9 nucleotides align to TRBD1. With 1 base clipped from V and 6 bases from J, the junction kept 13 bases outside the gene matches. Looked up from germline, CDR1 is SEHNR and CDR2 is FQNEAQ (reference sequence). The CDR3 extends over 18 amino acids. CDR3 in amino acids: CASSLGLGTGNAGQPQHF. The CDR3 DNA reads TGTGCCAGCAGCTTAGGTCTCGGGACAGGGAACGCGGGTCAGCCCCAGCATTTT.

The chain joins TRBV11-2 to TRBJ1-3; D is ambiguous. CDR1 and CDR2 (germline): SGHAT, FQNNGV. The CDR3 runs to 15 residues. Trimming took off 4 bases at V and 0 bases at J, with 10 bases between the two ends. The CDR3, as DNA: TGTGCCAGCAGCTCGGGAAAAAGCTCTGGAAACACCATATATTTT. Its translation is CASSSGKSSGNTIYF.

The rearrangement uses TRBV19 and TRBJ2-1, with unresolved D. The CDR3 contains 13 residues. The germline CDR1 and CDR2 sequences are LNHDA and SQIVND (reference sequence). Trimming took 8 bases from V and 0 from J, leaving 8 bases between them. CDR3 protein: CASLADSYNEQFF. The DNA of the CDR3 is TGTGCCAGTTTGGCTGACTCCTACAATGAGCAGTTCTTC.

This clone was found many times. J is TRBJ1-5 and V is TRBV19; tentative D call: TRBD1 (5 bases). This CDR3 is 13 amino acids long. CDR1 and CDR2 from the germline V gene are LNHDA and SQIVND (reference sequence). The V end was cut by 10 bases, the J end by 3 bases, with 13 bases between. This CDR3 is CATGGTNNQPQHF. The CDR3 bases are TGTGCCACGGGGGGGACGAACAATCAGCCCCAGCATTTT.

The CDR3 loop is CASSTYRGGSYEQYF. In nucleotides, the CDR3 is TGTGCCAGCAGCACATACAGGGGGGGGTCCTACGAGCAGTACTTC. The V call is TRBV5-4, the J call TRBJ2-7; D might be TRBD1 (8 bases). The V gene lost 4 bases and the J gene lost 1 base, with 15 bases spanning the gap. This CDR3 has 15 amino acids. Germline V CDR1 and CDR2: SGHNT, YYREEE (reference sequence).

The V and J genes are TRBV2 and TRBJ1-5; D remains ambiguous. The CDR3 loop spans 13 amino acids. Trimming stripped 5 bases from V and 4 bases from J, with 9 bases between. Germline values: CDR1 SNHLY, CDR2 FYNNEI. CDR3 protein: CASSFSQNQPQHF. As DNA, the CDR3 is TGTGCCAGCAGTTTCTCACAGAATCAGCCCCAGCATTTT.

V gene TRBV29-1 combines with J gene TRBJ2-1; TRBD2 is a possible D gene (6 bases). V gave up 1 base and J gave up 0 bases, with 13 bases separating them. The CDR3 is 16 amino acids. The germline CDR1 and CDR2 sequences are SQVTM and ANQGSEA. In nucleotides, the CDR3 is TGCAGCGTTGAAGGGGGAGGCGGGATCTCCTACAATGAGCAGTTCTTC. It specifies CSVEGGGGISYNEQFF.

The chain joins TRBV11-2 to TRBJ2-3, with D unresolved. The CDR3 length is 12 residues. V dropped 5 bases and J dropped 4 bases, with 7 bases sitting between them. Germline V lookup: CDR1 SGHAT, CDR2 FQNNGV. CDR3 in amino acids: CASSPTADTQYF. The CDR3, as DNA: TGTGCCAGCAGCCCTACGGCAGATACGCAGTATTTT.

This sequence joins TRBV30 and TRBJ1-1, with TRBD1 matching 7 bases. The CDR3 has 14 residues. The V segment lost 4 bases and the J segment 4 bases; nucleotides outside the gene matches: 9. Looked up from germline, CDR1 is GTSNPN and CDR2 is SVGIG (reference sequence). The DNA for the CDR3 is TGTGCCTGGATGAGAGGGGGCCCCCTCACTGAAGCTTTCTTT. Translation gives CAWMRGGPLTEAFF.

CDR3 region: CASSLEGRTGGYTF. Written as DNA, the CDR3 is TGTGCCAGCAGTTTGGAGGGGAGAACGGGTGGCTACACCTTC. The V and J genes are TRBV27 and TRBJ1-2; possibly TRBD1 for D (5 bases). V dropped 3 bases and J dropped 7 bases, with 15 bases sitting between them. The CDR3 spans 14 residues. Germline-derived CDR1 and CDR2 are MNHEY and SMNVEV (reference sequence).

This chain links TRBV30 with TRBJ1-1; the match to TRBD1 covers 7 bases. V trimming: 0 bases; J trimming: 0 bases; junction bases outside the gene matches: 10. CDR1 is GTSNPN and CDR2 is SVGIG in the germline V gene (reference sequence). The CDR3 loop spans 17 amino acids. Written as DNA, the CDR3 is TGTGCCTGGAGTGTCCTTATTGGAGGGGGCATGAACACTGAAGCTTTCTTT. This encodes CAWSVLIGGGMNTEAFF.

This chain joins TRBV2 and TRBJ1-5; 8 nucleotides match TRBD1. This CDR3 has 16 residues. Germline V gene data show CDR1 as SNHLY and CDR2 as FYNNEI. V lost 6 bases and J lost 7; bases outside the gene matches: 14. The DNA of the CDR3 is TGTGCCAGCAGACTACAGGGGGGTTTTCGTAACCAGCCCCAGCATTTT. Amino acid sequence: CASRLQGGFRNQPQHF.

This clone has just one count. The V and J genes are TRBV7-2 and TRBJ2-5; maybe TRBD1 (5 bases). Trimming stripped 3 bases from V and 0 bases from J, with 11 bases between. Germline CDR1 and CDR2: SGHTA and FQGNSA. CDR3 length equals 15 residues. The CDR3 reads CASSLVGDNQETQYF. DNA for the CDR3: TGTGCCAGCAGCTTGGTAGGGGATAACCAAGAGACCCAGTACTTC.